These T cell receptor beta chains were read from a single sample in a study of cytomegalovirus exposure and HLA in healthy donors. Repertoires were generated with immunoSEQ multiplex PCR, while TCRdb's copy carries only in-frame clones and drops some. The data contain about 190,000 clones, about 80% of them seen just once; the ten biggest clones take up around 2%. Sequencing used PBMCs. All receptors come from a woman between 18 and 29 years old in good health and CMV-seropositive. Each CDR3 is given with its conserved first and last residue. A D gene is named only where the DNA matches it firmly. Clone sizes are given selectively: once, few, many, or a class where the clone is expanded.

clone_size	d_call	j_call	v_call	cdr3_aa	cdr3_nt
.	TRBD1	TRBJ2-3	TRBV29-1	CSVEGLQGVVGDTQYF	TGCAGCGTTGAAGGTCTACAGGGGGTTGTTGGAGATACGCAGTATTTT
.	.	TRBJ2-2	TRBV30	CAWGGDRQITGELFF	TGTGCCTGGGGGGGCGACAGGCAGATAACCGGGGAGCTGTTTTTT
.	.	TRBJ2-5	TRBV6-1	CASSGDSQETQYF	TGTGCCAGCAGTGGAGACAGCCAAGAGACCCAGTACTTC
.	TRBD1	TRBJ1-4	TRBV18	CASSQGQNEKLFF	TGTGCCAGCTCACAGGGACAGAATGAAAAACTGTTTTTT
.	.	TRBJ2-3	TRBV6-4	CASSVSIGADTQYF	TGTGCCAGCAGTGTTTCTATCGGGGCAGATACGCAGTATTTT
.	TRBD2	TRBJ2-2	TRBV9	CASSHPGLANTGELFF	TGTGCCAGCAGCCATCCGGGACTAGCGAACACCGGGGAGCTGTTTTTT
.	TRBD1	TRBJ2-7	TRBV7-9	CASSLLGTGVYEQYF	TGTGCCAGCAGCTTGTTGGGGACAGGGGTCTACGAGCAGTACTTC
once	.	TRBJ1-1	TRBV9	CASSAPGVGTEAFF	TGTGCCAGCAGCGCACCAGGGGTGGGAACTGAAGCTTTCTTT
.	TRBD2	TRBJ2-6	TRBV4-2	CASSPSGESSGANVLTF	TGTGCCAGCAGCCCTAGCGGGGAGTCCTCTGGGGCCAACGTCCTGACTTTC
.	.	TRBJ1-2	TRBV11-2	CASSSPVWGYTF	TGTGCCAGCAGCTCCCCGGTCTGGGGCTACACCTTC
.	.	TRBJ1-2	TRBV6-1	CASSDRQYGYTF	TGTGCCAGCAGTGATCGACAGTATGGCTACACCTTC
.	TRBD2	TRBJ2-1	TRBV6-1	CASQLAGVSYNEQFF	TGTGCCAGCCAACTAGCGGGGGTCTCCTACAATGAGCAGTTCTTC
.	.	TRBJ1-2	TRBV11-3	CASSTWAGGYTF	TGTGCCAGCAGCACCTGGGCAGGCGGCTACACCTTC
.	.	TRBJ1-5	TRBV6-1	CASSEQNNQPQHF	TGTGCCAGCAGTGAACAGAACAATCAGCCCCAGCATTTT
.	.	TRBJ2-5	TRBV6-6	CASSYRGALTQYF	TGTGCCAGCAGTTACCGGGGGGCGCTGACCCAGTACTTC
few	.	TRBJ2-1	TRBV5-6	CASFKNQGILIYNEQFF	TGTGCCAGCTTCAAAAACCAGGGGATCCTAATATACAATGAGCAGTTCTTC
.	.	TRBJ2-7	TRBV6-1	CASSKTEEAYEQYF	TGTGCCAGCAGTAAGACAGAAGAGGCCTACGAGCAGTACTTC
.	TRBD1	TRBJ1-4	TRBV19	CASSTGTGGKNEKLFF	TGTGCCAGTAGTACGGGGACAGGGGGGAAAAATGAAAAACTGTTTTTT
.	TRBD2	TRBJ2-4	TRBV6-1	CASSESLASGGKNIQYF	TGTGCCAGCAGTGAATCCCTAGCTAGCGGGGGGAAAAACATTCAGTACTTC
.	TRBD2	TRBJ2-5	TRBV6-1	CASTSGEAETQYF	TGTGCCTCGACTAGCGGGGAAGCAGAGACCCAGTACTTC
.	.	TRBJ1-1	TRBV5-4	CASSSGGATEAFF	TGTGCCAGCAGCTCCGGGGGGGCCACTGAAGCTTTCTTT
once	.	TRBJ1-3	TRBV15	CATSRQQGSGNTIYF	TGTGCCACCAGCAGACAACAGGGATCTGGAAACACCATATATTTT
.	TRBD1	TRBJ1-2	TRBV7-2	CASSLGTGGYGYTF	TGTGCCAGCAGCTTAGGGACAGGGGGCTATGGCTACACCTTC
.	.	TRBJ1-5	TRBV5-8	CASSFGNQPQHF	TGTGCCAGCAGCTTCGGTAATCAGCCCCAGCATTTT
.	.	TRBJ1-6	TRBV30	CAWHSAGIINNSPLHF	TGTGCCTGGCATTCCGCAGGGATCATTAATAATTCACCCCTCCACTTT
.	.	TRBJ2-2	TRBV19	CASSIRGSNTGELFF	TGTGCCAGTAGTATAAGGGGGTCGAACACCGGGGAGCTGTTTTTT
few	.	TRBJ1-5	TRBV28	CASLEDRTNQPQHF	TGTGCCAGCTTAGAAGACAGGACGAATCAGCCCCAGCATTTT
few	.	TRBJ1-3	TRBV9	CASSPGTPAGNTIYF	TGTGCCAGCAGCCCTGGGACTCCGGCTGGAAACACCATATATTTT
.	TRBD1	TRBJ1-2	TRBV6-1	CASSVGTVPNYGYTF	TGTGCCAGCAGTGTCGGGACAGTACCTAACTATGGCTACACCTTC
.	.	TRBJ2-1	TRBV30	CACRVLNEQFF	TGTGCCTGTCGGGTTCTGAATGAGCAGTTCTTC
.	.	TRBJ1-4	TRBV30	CAWSVGGGKLFF	TGTGCCTGGAGTGTAGGGGGAGGGAAACTGTTTTTT
.	.	TRBJ1-1	TRBV27	CASSYVGLGAEAFF	TGTGCCAGCAGTTATGTTGGGTTGGGCGCTGAAGCTTTCTTT
.	.	TRBJ1-2	TRBV27	CASSQRTNYGYTF	TGTGCCAGCAGTCAAAGGACAAACTATGGCTACACCTTC